The 8 T cell receptor beta chains below come from one sample, sequenced in a study of identical twins. From the 5' RACE reads, TCRdb called clonotypes with MiXCR, one entry per CDR3 protein. The sample yields about 250,000 distinct CDR3 sequences, around an eighth seen once. Input material: memory (CD45RO+) T cells sorted from blood. The origin of the receptors is a woman between 18 and 30 years old in good health.

This clonotype has only a few counts. V usage is TRBV5-1 and J usage is TRBJ2-1, with a possible D match to TRBD2 (6 bases). The CDR3 length is 15 residues. Per germline, CDR1 SGHRS and CDR2 YFSETQ. V lost 1 base to trimming and J lost 6 bases, with 14 bases between them. The CDR3 DNA reads as TGCGCCAGCAGCTTGCCTAGCGCCCGACTCAATGAGCAGTTCTTC. Amino acid sequence: CASSLPSARLNEQFF.

The chain joins TRBV19 to TRBJ2-1, with 7 bases matching TRBD2. The length of the CDR3 is 17 residues. Germline CDR1 LNHDA, CDR2 SQIVND (reference sequence). Trimming took 0 bases from V and 9 from J; bases not matched to a gene: 14. DNA of the CDR3: TGTGCCAGTAGTATAGATCCATGGGGGAGGGGAGGTAGTGAGCAGTTCTTC. It specifies CASSIDPWGRGGSEQFF. Full variable domain (outside the CDR3, taken from reference TRBV19 and TRBJ2-1): DGGITQSPKYLFRKEGQNVTLSCEQNLNHDAMYWYRQDPGQGLRLIYYSQIVNDFQKGDIAEGYSVSREKKESFPLTVTSAQKNPTAFYLCASSIDPWGRGGSEQFFGPGTRLTVL.

This clonotype has just a few counts. This chain uses TRBV5-1 with TRBJ2-3; no firm D call. The V end lost 4 bases, the J end lost 0 bases, and 3 bases lay between the germline ends. There are 12 residues in the CDR3. Germline V gene lookup returns CDR1 SGHRS and CDR2 YFSETQ. CDR3 amino acids: CASSGSTDTQYF. Written as DNA, the CDR3 is TGCGCCAGCAGCGGAAGCACAGATACGCAGTATTTT.

This clonotype was observed many times. The genes are TRBV11-2 and TRBJ2-4, with 7 nucleotides matching TRBD1. Germline CDR1 is SGHAT and CDR2 is FQNNGV. Germline trimming cut 1 base from V and 14 bases from J; bases unmatched to any gene: 8. CDR3 length: 13 amino acids. The CDR3 DNA is TGTGCCAGCAGCTTAGCTACCGACAGGGAGAAGTACTTC. It specifies CASSLATDREKYF.

This clonotype was detected a few times. This chain connects TRBV5-1 to TRBJ2-1; 9 bases match TRBD2. The CDR3 sequence is 15 residues long. Germline V CDR1 and CDR2: SGHRS, YFSETQ. The J segment lost 8 bases and the V segment lost 0 bases, leaving 6 bases of the junction unmatched. CDR3 residues: CASSLVGSGRYEQFF. The CDR3 DNA sequence: TGCGCCAGCAGCTTGGTTGGTAGCGGGAGATATGAGCAGTTCTTC.

A few counts support this clonotype. This chain joins TRBV7-2 and TRBJ2-7; TRBD2 matches 10 bases. V lost 2 bases to trimming and J lost 2 bases; unmatched junction nucleotides: 6. The germline CDR1 and CDR2 sequences are SGHTA and FQGNSA. The CDR3 consists of 16 residues. The CDR3 protein is CASSLFPSGSTYEQYF. In DNA, the CDR3 is TGTGCCAGCAGCTTATTCCCTAGCGGGAGCACCTACGAGCAGTACTTC.

This clonotype came up a few times. The V call is TRBV12-3 or TRBV12-4, the J call TRBJ2-1, with D perhaps TRBD2 (5 bases). CDR3 length: 15 residues. V lost 3 bases and J 4 bases, leaving 13 bases between the germline ends. CDR3 DNA: TGTGCCAGCAGTTTTCTGGCCGGGGATTACAATGAGCAGTTCTTC. The encoded protein is CASSFLAGDYNEQFF.

The sample holds many counts of this clonotype. The V call is TRBV10-3, the J call TRBJ2-5; no firm D call. Deletions cut 8 bases from V and 1 base from J, with 11 bases between. The length of the CDR3 is 13 residues. CDR1 and CDR2 from the germline V gene are ENHRY and SYGVKD. In DNA, the CDR3 is TGTGCCATCCGGGCAGCGCTCCAAGAGACCCAGTACTTC. Protein: CAIRAALQETQYF.